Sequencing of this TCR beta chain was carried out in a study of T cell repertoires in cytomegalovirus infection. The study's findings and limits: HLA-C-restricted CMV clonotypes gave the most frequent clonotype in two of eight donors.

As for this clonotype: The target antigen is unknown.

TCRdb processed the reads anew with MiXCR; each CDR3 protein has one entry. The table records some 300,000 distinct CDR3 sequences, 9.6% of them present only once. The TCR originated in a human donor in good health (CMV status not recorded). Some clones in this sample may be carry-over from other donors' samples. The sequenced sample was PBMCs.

The CDR3 loop is CASSPPPGTGNNNEQFF. CDR3 in DNA: TGTGCCAGCTCACCACCCCCCGGGACAGGGAATAACAATGAGCAGTTCTTC. The chain employs TRBV18 and TRBJ2-1; 9 positions match TRBD1. Per the germline V gene, CDR1 is KGHSH and CDR2 is LQKENI. The CDR3 has 17 amino acids. Trimming took 0 bases from V and 5 from J; bases not matched to a gene: 8.